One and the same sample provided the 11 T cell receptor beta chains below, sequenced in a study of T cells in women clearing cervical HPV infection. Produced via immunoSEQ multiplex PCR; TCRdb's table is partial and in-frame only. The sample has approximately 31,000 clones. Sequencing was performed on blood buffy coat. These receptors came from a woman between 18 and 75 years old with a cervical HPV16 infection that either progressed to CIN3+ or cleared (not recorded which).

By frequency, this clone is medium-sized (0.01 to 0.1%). CDR3 DNA, as far as it was read: TGTGCCAGCAGCCTTCACCCGGGACTAGCGGGGGTGGGGTCCACAGATACG. Protein: CASSLHPGLAGVGSTDT. The complete CDR3 reads CASSLHPGLAGVGSTDTQYF. The chain carries TRBV14 and TRBJ2-3, with 14 bases fitting TRBD2. The read ends 3 residues early relative to the CDR3; the germline J gene fills the gap. Germline CDR1 and CDR2: SGHDN and FVKESK. Trimming took 4 bases from V and 2 from J; bases not matched to a gene: 14. This CDR3 region has 20 residues.

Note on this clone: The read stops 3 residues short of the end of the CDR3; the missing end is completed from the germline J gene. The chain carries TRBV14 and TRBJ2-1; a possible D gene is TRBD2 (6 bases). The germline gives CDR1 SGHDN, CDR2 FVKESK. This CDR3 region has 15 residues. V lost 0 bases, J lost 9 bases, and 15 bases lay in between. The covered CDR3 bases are TGTGCCAGCAGCCAAGATATAACTAGCTTGGGTGAG. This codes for CASSQDITSLGE. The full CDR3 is CASSQDITSLGEQFF. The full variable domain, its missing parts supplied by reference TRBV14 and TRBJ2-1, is EAGVTQFPSHSVIEKGQTVTLRCDPISGHDNLYWYRRVMGKEIKFLLHFVKESKQDESGMPNNRFLAERTGGTYSTLKVQPAELEDSGVYFCASSQDITSLGEQFFGPGTRLTVL.

The CDR3 here is CASRLQLTTEAFF. Partial CDR3 DNA: TGTGCCAGCCGGTTACAGCTTACGACTGAA. The rearrangement links TRBV2 to TRBJ1-1; D unresolved. The read ends 3 residues shy of where the CDR3 ends; the end is completed using the germline J gene. V dropped 8 bases and J dropped 5 bases, with 15 bases sitting between them. CDR3 length: 13 amino acids. The germline V gene has CDR1 SNHLY and CDR2 FYNNEI. The full variable domain, completed using reference TRBV2 and TRBJ1-1, is EPEVTQTPSHQVTQMGQEVILRCVPISNHLYFYWYRQILGQKVEFLVSFYNNEISEKSEIFDDQFSVERPDGSNFTLKIRSTKLEDSAMYFCASRLQLTTEAFFGQGTRLTVV.

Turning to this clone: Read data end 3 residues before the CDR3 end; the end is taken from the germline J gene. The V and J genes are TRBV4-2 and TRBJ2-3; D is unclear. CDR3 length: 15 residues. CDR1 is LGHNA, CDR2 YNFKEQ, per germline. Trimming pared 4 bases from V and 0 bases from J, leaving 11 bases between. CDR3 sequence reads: CASSPHMASTDTQYF. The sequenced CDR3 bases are TGTGCCAGCAGCCCCCATATGGCTAGCACAGATACG.

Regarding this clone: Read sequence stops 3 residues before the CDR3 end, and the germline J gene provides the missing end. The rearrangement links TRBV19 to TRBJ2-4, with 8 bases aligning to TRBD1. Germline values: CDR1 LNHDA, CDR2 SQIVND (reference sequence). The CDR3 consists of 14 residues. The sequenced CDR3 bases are TGTGCCAGTACCTCGGACAGGGCCCTTAGGGGT. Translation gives CASTSDRALRG. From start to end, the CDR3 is CASTSDRALRGQYF.

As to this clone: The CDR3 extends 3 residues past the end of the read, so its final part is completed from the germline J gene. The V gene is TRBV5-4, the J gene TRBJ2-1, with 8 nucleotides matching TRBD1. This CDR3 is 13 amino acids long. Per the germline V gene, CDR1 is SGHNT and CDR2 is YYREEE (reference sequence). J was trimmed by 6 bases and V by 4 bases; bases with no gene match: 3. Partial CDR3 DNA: TGTGCCAGCAGCCCGACAGGGGTCAATGAG. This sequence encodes CASSPTGVNE. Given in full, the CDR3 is CASSPTGVNEQFF.

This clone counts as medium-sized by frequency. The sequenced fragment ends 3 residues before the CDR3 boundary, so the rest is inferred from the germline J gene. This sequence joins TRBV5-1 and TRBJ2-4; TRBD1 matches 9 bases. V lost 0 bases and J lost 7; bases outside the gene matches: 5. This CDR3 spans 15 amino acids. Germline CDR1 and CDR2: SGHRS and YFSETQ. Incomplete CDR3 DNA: TGCGCCAGCAGCTTGGGAACAGGGGGCAGTAACATT. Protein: CASSLGTGGSNI. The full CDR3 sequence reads CASSLGTGGSNIQYF.

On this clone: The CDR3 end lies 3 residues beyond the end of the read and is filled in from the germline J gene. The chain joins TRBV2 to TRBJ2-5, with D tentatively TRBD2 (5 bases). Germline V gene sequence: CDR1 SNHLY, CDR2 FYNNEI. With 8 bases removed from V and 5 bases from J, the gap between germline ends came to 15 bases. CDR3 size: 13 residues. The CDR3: CASRRLPGETQYF. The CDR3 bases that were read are TGTGCCAGCCGGCGTCTCCCGGGGGAGACC.

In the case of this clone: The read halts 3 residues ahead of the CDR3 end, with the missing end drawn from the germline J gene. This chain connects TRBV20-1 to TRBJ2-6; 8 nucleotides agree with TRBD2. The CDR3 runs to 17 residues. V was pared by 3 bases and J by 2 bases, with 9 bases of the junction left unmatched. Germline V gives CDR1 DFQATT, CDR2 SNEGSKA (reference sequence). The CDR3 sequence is CSARRGLASPGANVLTF. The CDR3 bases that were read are TGCAGTGCTAGGAGAGGACTAGCTTCTCCTGGGGCCAACGTC.

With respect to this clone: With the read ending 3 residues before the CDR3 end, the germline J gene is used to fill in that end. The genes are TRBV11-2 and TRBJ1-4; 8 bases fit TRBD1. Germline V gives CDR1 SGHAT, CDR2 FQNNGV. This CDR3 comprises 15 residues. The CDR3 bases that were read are TGTGCCAGCAGCGGACGGGACAGGCGAGCCAACGTA. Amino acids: CASSGRDRRANV. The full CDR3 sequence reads CASSGRDRRANVLFF. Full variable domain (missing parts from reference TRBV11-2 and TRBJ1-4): EAGVAQSPRYKIIEKRQSVAFWCNPISGHATLYWYQQILGQGPKLLIQFQNNGVVDDSQLPKDRFSAERLKGVDSTLKIQPAKLEDSAVYLCASSGRDRRANVLFFGSGTQLSVL.

CDR3 loop: CSARDRAGELFF. Incomplete CDR3 DNA: TGCAGTGCTAGAGACAGGGCGGGGGAG. The chain employs TRBV20-1 and TRBJ2-2; a possible D gene is TRBD1 (5 bases). The read is 3 residues too short to cover the CDR3 end, so that end is filled in from the germline J gene. Germline CDR1 is DFQATT and CDR2 is SNEGSKA (reference sequence). This CDR3 comprises 12 residues. V lost 0 bases and J 8 bases, leaving 7 bases between the germline ends.